The sequence of this T cell receptor beta chain was determined in a study of monozygotic twins with inflammatory bowel disease. Findings and caveats of the study: Variability in patient repertoires may have come partly from differing immunosuppressive treatments. Relative to healthy twins, IBD patients had fewer clonotypes in common with others, a gap that was especially apparent with disease activity. Whereas healthy co-twins had higher TCRbeta diversity (inverse Simpson), IBD patients had lower diversity.

About this clonotype: Its target is unknown.

Germline V CDR1 and CDR2: SGHNT, YYREEE (reference sequence). The CDR3 has 14 amino acids. TCRdb reprocessed the 5' RACE reads and stores each CDR3 protein as one record, lacking DNA. Its clone listing holds approximately 160,000 distinct CDR3 sequences. The chain combines TRBV5-4 with TRBJ1-2. This clonotype originated in a human donor with ulcerative colitis or Crohn's disease, or a healthy co-twin of an affected twin (not recorded which). The sequenced sample consisted of blood. The CDR3: CASSLNKEGYGYTF.